This T cell receptor (beta chain) emerged from a study of CD8 T cells in acute hepatitis C reinfection. Points from the study as a whole: Preferential TRBV04 and TRBV06 usage appeared in all groups and was not explained by the naive pool. Diversity was high, without significant differences between resolver and chronic groups. Only TCRbeta was bulk sequenced, so alphabeta pairing is unknown.

Turning to this clone: The antigen is unknown. Other DNA sequences of this sample code for an identical CDR3.

Measured with immunoSEQ multiplex PCR; TCRdb has only the in-frame clones, and not every one. Counted here are over 35,000 clones, about 87% occurring once; the ten biggest clones make up more than 0.4%. The V and J ends lost 3 bases and 2 bases respectively, with 11 bases between them. This CDR3 spans 14 amino acids. Germline V gives CDR1 LNHDA, CDR2 SQIVND (reference sequence). Time point here: naive CD8 control sorted from an acute-time-point sample. Material for sequencing was naive CD8+ T cells from PBMCs. The chain recombines TRBV19 with TRBJ2-7; either TRBD1 or TRBD2 may supply D (5 bases each). This receptor was obtained from a man between 25 and 39 years old with chronic hepatitis C. The CDR3 region is CASSIGQGAYEQYF. CDR3 nucleotide sequence: TGTGCCAGTAGTATCGGGCAGGGAGCCTACGAGCAGTACTTC. Full variable domain (missing parts from reference TRBV19 and TRBJ2-7): DGGITQSPKYLFRKEGQNVTLSCEQNLNHDAMYWYRQDPGQGLRLIYYSQIVNDFQKGDIAEGYSVSREKKESFPLTVTSAQKNPTAFYLCASSIGQGAYEQYFGPGTRLTVT.